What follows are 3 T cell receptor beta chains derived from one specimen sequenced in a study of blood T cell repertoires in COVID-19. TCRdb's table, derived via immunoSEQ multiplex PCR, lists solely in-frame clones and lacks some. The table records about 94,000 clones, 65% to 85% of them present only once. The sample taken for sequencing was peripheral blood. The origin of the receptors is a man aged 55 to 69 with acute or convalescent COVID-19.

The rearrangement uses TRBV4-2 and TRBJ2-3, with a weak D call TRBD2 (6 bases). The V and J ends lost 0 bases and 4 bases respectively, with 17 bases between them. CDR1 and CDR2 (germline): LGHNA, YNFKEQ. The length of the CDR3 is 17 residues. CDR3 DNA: TGTGCCAGCAGCCAAGATCTGGGCAGACCGGGGGCAGATACGCAGTATTTT. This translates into CASSQDLGRPGADTQYF.

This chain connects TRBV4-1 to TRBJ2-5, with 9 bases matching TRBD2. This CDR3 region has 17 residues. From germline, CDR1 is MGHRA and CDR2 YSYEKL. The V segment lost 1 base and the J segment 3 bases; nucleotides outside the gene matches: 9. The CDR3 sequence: CASSQVGHSGGKETQYF. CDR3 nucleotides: TGCGCCAGCAGCCAAGTCGGCCATAGCGGGGGTAAAGAGACCCAGTACTTC.

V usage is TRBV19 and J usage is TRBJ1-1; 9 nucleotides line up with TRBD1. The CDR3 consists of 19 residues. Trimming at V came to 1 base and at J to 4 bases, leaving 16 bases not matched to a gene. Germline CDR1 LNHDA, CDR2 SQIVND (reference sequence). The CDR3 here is CASSIGLGQGRFSITEAFF. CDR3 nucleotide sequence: TGTGCCAGTAGTATAGGACTTGGACAGGGGCGTTTTTCGATCACTGAAGCTTTCTTT.